This TCR beta chain emerged from a study of PD-1 blockade in classical Hodgkin lymphoma. Study findings and constraints: Relapsed/refractory patients reportedly had lower baseline diversity than newly diagnosed patients.

As concerns this clone: Its antigen remains unidentified.

Noted time point: newly diagnosed, previously untreated cHL patient sample. This CDR3 has 16 residues. The V and J ends lost 0 bases and 3 bases, in that order; junction bases with no gene match: 4. Germline CDR1 SGHRS, CDR2 YFSETQ. The data were produced by immunoSEQ multiplex PCR, yet TCRdb's version contains in-frame clones alone and is incomplete. This sample has roughly 70,000 clones, with over 85% found just once. The sequencing input was peripheral blood mononuclear cells (PBMCs). The rearrangement joins TRBV5-1 to TRBJ2-1; TRBD1 aligns across 9 bases. This sequence originates from a human donor with classical Hodgkin lymphoma. The CDR3 nucleotides are TGCGCCAGCAGCTTGGAGGGGACAGGGCTCTACAATGAGCAGTTCTTC. Protein product: CASSLEGTGLYNEQFF.